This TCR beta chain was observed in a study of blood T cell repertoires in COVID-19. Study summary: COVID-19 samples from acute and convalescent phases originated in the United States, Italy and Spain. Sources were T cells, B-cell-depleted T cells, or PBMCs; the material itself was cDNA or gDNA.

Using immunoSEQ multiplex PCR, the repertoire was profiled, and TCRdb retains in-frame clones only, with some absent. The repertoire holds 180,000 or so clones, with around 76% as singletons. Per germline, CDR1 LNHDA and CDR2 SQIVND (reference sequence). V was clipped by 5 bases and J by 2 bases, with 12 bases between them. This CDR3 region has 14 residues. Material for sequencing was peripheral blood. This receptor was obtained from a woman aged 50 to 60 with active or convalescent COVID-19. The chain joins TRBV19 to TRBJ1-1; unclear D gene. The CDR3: CASSAVLSNTEAFF. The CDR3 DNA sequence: TGTGCCAGTAGTGCGGTTTTGAGCAACACTGAAGCTTTCTTT. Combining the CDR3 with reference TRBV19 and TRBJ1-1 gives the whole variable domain DGGITQSPKYLFRKEGQNVTLSCEQNLNHDAMYWYRQDPGQGLRLIYYSQIVNDFQKGDIAEGYSVSREKKESFPLTVTSAQKNPTAFYLCASSAVLSNTEAFFGQGTRLTVV.